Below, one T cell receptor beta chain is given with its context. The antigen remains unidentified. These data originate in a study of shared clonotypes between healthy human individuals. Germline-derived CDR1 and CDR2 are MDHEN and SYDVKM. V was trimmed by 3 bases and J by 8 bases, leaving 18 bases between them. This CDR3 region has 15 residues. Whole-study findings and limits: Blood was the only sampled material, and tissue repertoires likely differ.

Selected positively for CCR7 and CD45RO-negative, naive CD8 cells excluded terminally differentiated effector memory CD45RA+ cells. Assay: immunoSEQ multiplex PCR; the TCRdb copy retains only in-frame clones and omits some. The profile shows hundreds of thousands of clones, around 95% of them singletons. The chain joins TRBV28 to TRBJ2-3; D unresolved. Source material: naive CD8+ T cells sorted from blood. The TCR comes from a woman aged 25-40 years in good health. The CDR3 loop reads CASSLTVREFGTQYF. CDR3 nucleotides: TGTGCCAGCAGTTTGACGGTGCGAGAGTTTGGTACGCAGTATTTT. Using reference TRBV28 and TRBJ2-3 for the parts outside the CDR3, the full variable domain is DVKVTQSSRYLVKRTGEKVFLECVQDMDHENMFWYRQDPGLGLRLIYFSYDVKMKEKGDIPEGYSVSREKKERFSLILESASTNQTSMYLCASSLTVREFGTQYFGPGTRLTVL.